The present entry profiles one T cell receptor (beta chain) with its context. This clonotype has a handful of counts. The clone's antigen remains unknown. No much larger clone exists at a distance of one base, and base qualities are not known. Donors were 35 to 40 systemically healthy Caucasian individuals from Russia aged about 6 to 100 years. About 10 milliliters of peripheral blood were collected from each donor into EDTA-treated Vacutainer tubes. Ficoll-Paque density-gradient centrifugation was used to isolate PBMCs, with at least 7 million per sample. Trizol reagent was used to extract total RNA from PBMCs, with at least 6 micrograms per sample. For every donor, an aliquot of PBMCs went through flow cytometry to measure the percentages of naive CD45RAhigh/CD27high T cells. Libraries came from 5' RACE. The data were produced on an Illumina HiSeq 2500. A second 7 to 11 cycle PCR used a sample-barcoded 5' primer and a J-beta primer mix. A unique molecular identifier was introduced onto each TCR beta cDNA molecule by a template-switch 5' adaptor carrying 12 random nucleotides. At least 2.5 million CDR3-containing paired-end reads were obtained from each sample. All of the RNA was converted into first-strand cDNA using the Mint cDNA synthesis kit, with a TRBC-specific oligonucleotide serving as the primer. After uracil-DNA glycosylase treatment, a first 18-cycle PCR used universal primers M1SS and BC2_uni_R on all cDNA. Per the authors' processing: For normalization, 1 million high-quality reads, each with a distinct molecular identifier, were randomly selected from each sample. Reads with shared molecular identifiers were discarded instead of being binned into consensus sequences. MiTCR, set to a Q25 quality threshold and the strictest error-elimination algorithm, was used for CDR3 identification, clonotype clustering and error correction. A nonparametric unseen species model with Euler transformation was used to estimate a lower bound on total TCR beta diversity. TCRdb reprocessed the public reads (quality trimming at Q25 with fastp, clone calling with MiXCR) and kept in-frame beta chains. Rows merge per CDR3 protein into single entries with the most common DNA and genes. TCRdb, not the original authors, processed these V and J calls. Across this sample there are just over 1 million distinct CDR3 sequences, with more than 35% seen only once. The top ten hold under 20% of the sample.

This sample is drawn from a study of blood T cells in healthy people across ages (dated by TCRdb to the mid-2010s). Background on the whole study: Template switching captured roughly one uniquely barcoded TCR beta cDNA molecule per two T cells in model experiments. The donors were divided into four age groups: young (average roughly 17 years), middle-aged (approximately 41), aged (approximately 62) and long-lived (more than 75). Age-related changes in TCR beta repertoire diversity were measured in the study by deep sequencing normalized with unique cDNA molecular identifiers. For two donors (one aged 18 to 30 and one aged 80 or older), the study analyzed two additional independent replicas of 1 million unique cDNA reads from the same blood draw. To avoid experimental bias, donors of different ages were randomly spread across the sequencing lanes.

In the germline V gene, CDR1 corresponds to MNHEY and CDR2 to SVGEGT. Trimming removed 8 bases from V and 3 bases from J, leaving 9 bases between the germline ends. Including cysteine and phenylalanine, the CDR3 has 12 amino acids. Only the CDR3 part of the read is kept: 36 bases, read in frame from the first base. On the study overall, not on this receptor specifically: Because profiling used bulk unsorted PBMCs, naive and antigen-experienced compartments could not be compared conclusively. Because donor CMV infection status was unknown, age-related changes in expanded clonotypes were potentially confounded. There was a strong correlation between observed TCR beta diversity and the percentage of naive T cells measured by flow cytometry. Observed TCR beta diversity per million T cells fell roughly linearly with age, and a significant reduction was already apparent by age around 40. Estimates of total diversity based on one million sequenced T cells were regarded as lower bounds and as underestimates. Compared with the aged group, the long-lived group had more naive CD4+ T cells, fewer expanded clones and increased TCR diversity, suggesting age selection.

The receptor comes from a woman between 55 and 75 years old in good health. Sequences were obtained from blood. Recombination joined TRBV6-2 or TRBV6-3 with TRBJ2-3; the D segment could be TRBD1, given 6 matching bases. This receptor has the CDR3 CASEQGTDTQYF. The bases are TGTGCCAGCGAACAGGGAACAGATACGCAGTATTTT.